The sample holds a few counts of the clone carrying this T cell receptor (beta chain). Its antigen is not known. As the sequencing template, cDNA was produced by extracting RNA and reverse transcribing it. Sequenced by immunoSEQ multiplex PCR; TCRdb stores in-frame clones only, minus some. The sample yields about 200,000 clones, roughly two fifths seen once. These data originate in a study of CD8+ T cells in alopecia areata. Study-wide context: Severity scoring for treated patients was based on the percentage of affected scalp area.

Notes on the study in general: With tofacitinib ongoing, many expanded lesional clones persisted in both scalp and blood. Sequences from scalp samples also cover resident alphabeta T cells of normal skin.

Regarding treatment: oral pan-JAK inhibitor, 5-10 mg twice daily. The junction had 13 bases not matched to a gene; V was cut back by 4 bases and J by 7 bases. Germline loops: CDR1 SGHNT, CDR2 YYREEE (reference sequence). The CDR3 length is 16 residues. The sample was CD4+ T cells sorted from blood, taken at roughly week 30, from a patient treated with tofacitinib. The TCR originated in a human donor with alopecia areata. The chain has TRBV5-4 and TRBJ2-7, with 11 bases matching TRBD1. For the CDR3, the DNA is TGTGCCAGCAGCCCAGGGGGAGGACAGGGGGCGCGGGAGCAGTACTTC. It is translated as CASSPGGGQGAREQYF.